Listed here are 19 T cell receptor beta chains from one sample, sequenced in a study of T cell responses to AZD1222 COVID-19 vaccine. The table came from immunoSEQ multiplex PCR; TCRdb's copy has only in-frame clones and leaves some out. Of approximately 190,000 clones in the sample, about 92% were seen once. Sequencing used peripheral blood, obtained on day 0 of AZD1222 vaccination. Receptor source: an adult in good health.

V is TRBV2 and J is TRBJ2-1, with no clear D. V was clipped by 6 bases and J by 4 bases, with 10 bases between them. There are 13 residues in the CDR3. Germline values: CDR1 SNHLY, CDR2 FYNNEI. The CDR3 protein is CASRGNSYNEQFF. The CDR3 DNA follows: TGTGCCAGCAGGGGGAATTCGTACAATGAGCAGTTCTTC.

V is TRBV18 and J is TRBJ2-7; the D gene is possibly TRBD1 (6 bases). The V and J ends lost 5 bases and 2 bases respectively, with 10 bases between them. Germline V gives CDR1 KGHSH, CDR2 LQKENI. The CDR3 is made up of 13 amino acids. CDR3 sequence (DNA): TGTGCCAGCTCAGGGGACACCACCTACGAGCAGTACTTC. Its protein is CASSGDTTYEQYF.

The genes are TRBV27 and TRBJ1-1; D not resolved. CDR3 length equals 14 residues. Germline CDR1 is MNHEY and CDR2 is SMNVEV (reference sequence). V was clipped by 2 bases and J by 2 bases, with 9 bases between them. CDR3 loop: CASSLRTANTEAFF. Written as DNA, the CDR3 is TGTGCCAGCAGTTTACGGACCGCTAACACTGAAGCTTTCTTT.

The rearrangement links TRBV18 to TRBJ1-3, with TRBD1 identical over 8 bases. V shed 4 bases and J 4 bases; nucleotides not matched to a gene: 9. CDR3 length equals 16 residues. CDR1 and CDR2 (germline): KGHSH, LQKENI. The chain's CDR3 is CASSQRQGIAGNTIYF. The CDR3 nucleotides read TGTGCCAGCTCACAACGACAGGGGATAGCAGGAAACACCATATATTTT.

This clone was seen only a few times. This chain uses TRBV18 with TRBJ2-7; D not certain. Germline V gene sequence: CDR1 KGHSH, CDR2 LQKENI. The CDR3 is made up of 16 amino acids. The V and J ends lost 0 bases and 3 bases respectively, with 15 bases between them. CDR3 sequence: CASSPPYDGAHYEQYF. The DNA for the CDR3 is TGTGCCAGCTCACCACCCTATGACGGAGCCCACTACGAGCAGTACTTC.

Only one count was recorded for this clone. The same CDR3 also results from other DNA sequences found in this sample. The V gene is TRBV5-1, the J gene TRBJ1-6; D is uncertain. Trimming shortened V by 0 bases and J by 0 bases, and 7 bases separated the two germline ends. There are 16 residues in the CDR3. Germline CDR1 and CDR2: SGHRS and YFSETQ. CDR3 bases: TGCGCCAGCAGCTTGGGGCCCAGCTCCTATAATTCACCCCTCCACTTT. It is translated as CASSLGPSSYNSPLHF.

The chain's CDR3 is CASAALEQFF. The CDR3 nucleotides read TGTGCCAGTGCGGCGCTCGAGCAGTTCTTC. J is TRBJ2-1 and V is TRBV12-3 or TRBV12-4; D gene ambiguous. V shed 9 bases and J shed 10 bases, with 10 bases lying between them. This CDR3 spans 10 amino acids.

This chain connects TRBV12-3 or TRBV12-4 to TRBJ2-1; 11 nucleotides align to TRBD2. The CDR3 contains 13 residues. Unmatched junction bases numbered 3, after V lost 7 bases and J lost 7 bases. The CDR3, as DNA: TGTGCCAGCACGGCTAGCGGGAGGAATGAGCAGTTCTTC. Translated, it gives CASTASGRNEQFF.

Regarding this clone: The same CDR3 also results from other DNA sequences found in this sample. The genes are TRBV11-2 and TRBJ1-2, with unresolved D. The CDR3 has 13 amino acids. Germline V gene sequence: CDR1 SGHAT, CDR2 FQNNGV. The V and J ends lost 1 base and 0 bases respectively, with 3 bases between them. This CDR3 reads CASSLAANYGYTF. CDR3 sequence (DNA): TGTGCCAGCAGCTTAGCGGCTAACTATGGCTACACCTTC.

J is TRBJ1-3 and V is TRBV29-1; D unresolved. Germline CDR1 and CDR2: SQVTM and ANQGSEA. V was cut by 4 bases and J by 3 bases, with 4 bases left in between. The CDR3 loop spans 11 amino acids. CDR3 nucleotides: TGCAGCGTTGTGGGTGGAAACACCATATATTTT. This gives the protein CSVVGGNTIYF.

The V gene is TRBV25-1, the J gene TRBJ1-1; D is perhaps TRBD1 (5 bases). V was pared by 2 bases and J by 2 bases, with 6 bases between. Germline V gives CDR1 MGHDK, CDR2 SYGVNS. The CDR3 is 13 residues long. DNA for the CDR3: TGTGCCAGCAGTGAACAGGGAAACACTGAAGCTTTCTTT. The encoded protein is CASSEQGNTEAFF.

This rearrangement joins TRBV7-2 to TRBJ1-2, with D tentatively TRBD1 (5 bases). The CDR3 has 14 residues. V lost 1 base and J lost 5, with 11 bases in between. Germline lookup yields CDR1 SGHTA and CDR2 FQGNSA. Written as DNA, the CDR3 is TGTGCCAGCAGCTTAGGGACGGAGGGGTATGGCTACACCTTC. Translated: CASSLGTEGYGYTF.

The chain carries TRBV3-1 (or the pseudogene TRBV3-2) and TRBJ2-5, with D perhaps being TRBD1 or TRBD2 (5 bases each). Germline lookup yields CDR1 LGHDT and CDR2 YNNKEL (reference sequence). Trimming pared 2 bases from V and 5 bases from J, leaving 18 bases between. This CDR3 has 16 residues. The CDR3 sequence: CASSQPSGTIRETQYF. For the CDR3, the DNA is TGTGCCAGCAGCCAACCTTCCGGGACCATTCGGGAGACCCAGTACTTC.

The rearrangement links TRBV4-1 to TRBJ1-2; D possibly corresponds to TRBD1 (6 bases). The CDR3 runs 16 residues. The V end was cut by 1 base, the J end by 6 bases, with 18 bases between. Looked up from germline, CDR1 is MGHRA and CDR2 is YSYEKL. Here the CDR3 reads CASSQARPPGADGYTF. CDR3 bases: TGCGCCAGCAGCCAAGCCAGACCCCCAGGGGCGGATGGCTACACCTTC.

CDR3 sequence: CASSSGGRAYNSPLHF. The DNA of the CDR3 is TGTGCCAGCAGCTCGGGCGGGAGGGCCTATAATTCACCCCTCCACTTT. V is TRBV5-4 and J is TRBJ1-6; D not certain. CDR1 is SGHNT and CDR2 is YYREEE in the germline V gene (reference sequence). This CDR3 region has 16 residues. Trimming left V 3 bases short and J 2 bases short, with 12 bases between.

The rearrangement joins TRBV27 to TRBJ1-1, with unresolved D. V dropped 0 bases and J dropped 6 bases, with 5 bases sitting between them. The V gene's germline CDR1 is MNHEY and CDR2 SMNVEV (reference sequence). CDR3 length: 12 residues. The CDR3 nucleotides are TGTGCCAGCAGTTTATCGTTCCCTGAAGCTTTCTTT. It specifies CASSLSFPEAFF.

Details on this clone: Other nucleotide sequences in the sample specify the same CDR3. This rearrangement joins TRBV7-3 to TRBJ2-7; TRBD1 or TRBD2 may be the D gene (5 bases each). V lost 4 bases and J 3 bases, leaving 10 bases between the germline ends. The CDR3 is 13 residues long. Germline values: CDR1 SGHTA, CDR2 FQGTGA. CDR3 amino acids: CASSSGPNYEQYF. CDR3 sequence (DNA): TGTGCCAGCAGCTCGGGACCGAACTACGAGCAGTACTTC.

This chain links TRBV12-3 or TRBV12-4 with TRBJ1-4, with no clear D. The CDR3 has 12 residues. V shed 4 bases and J shed 7 bases, with 7 bases lying between them. The CDR3 DNA follows: TGTGCCAGCAGTTCGGGTGGTGAAAAACTGTTTTTT. Amino acid sequence: CASSSGGEKLFF.

V and J are TRBV10-3 and TRBJ1-1; tentatively, D is TRBD1 (6 bases). The V gene's germline CDR1 is ENHRY and CDR2 SYGVKD. V shed 6 bases and J shed 1 base, with 12 bases lying between them. The CDR3 extends over 14 amino acids. The CDR3 nucleotides are TGTGCCATCAGCCCCCGGGACAAGAACACTGAAGCTTTCTTT. As protein: CAISPRDKNTEAFF.